The entry below describes one TCR beta chain. Its antigen remains unknown. This sample was included in a study of CD8 T cells in ankylosing spondylitis. Study findings and constraints: In the blood and synovial fluid of reactive arthritis, some motif variants had been previously reported. Clones tied to disease were said to be significantly enriched in matched ankylosing spondylitis synovial fluid. Disease-linked clones were found to be CD8+ and relatively rare in peripheral blood.

With molecular barcodes, quantitative 5'-RACE was used to make the TCR beta libraries. TCRdb itself ran the 5' RACE reads through MiXCR, one entry per CDR3 protein. The sample has some 340,000 distinct CDR3 sequences, approximately 15% seen once. This CDR3 contains 15 residues. Germline CDR1 MNHEY, CDR2 SVGAGI. Trimming cost V 0 bases and J 7 bases; bases outside gene matches: 9. This rearrangement joins TRBV6-5 to TRBJ2-7; TRBD1 matches 7 bases. The TCR was taken from a male donor with ankylosing spondylitis or in good health (not recorded which). The sequenced material came from blood, either unsorted or a sorted T cell fraction (not recorded which). The DNA of the CDR3 is TGTGCCAGCAGTTACTCGGGGGCAGGGGGTCGGGAGCAGTACTTC. Translating gives CASSYSGAGGREQYF.